What follows describes a single T cell receptor beta chain. The antigen is undetermined. This specimen comes from a study of T cell responses to AZD1222 COVID-19 vaccine. The overall study: Second doses at about 4 or about 12 weeks were pooled.

Only in-frame clones appear in the TCRdb table, and some are missing; sequencing was by immunoSEQ multiplex PCR. The sample consists of over 150,000 clones, 90% of them appearing once. The study's findings and limits: Baseline seropositives among AZD1222 recipients totaled only six or seven. Nearly half of spike-specific TCRs reportedly target variant regions that are unmutated in the B.1.351 and B.1.1.7 variants. Clonal diversity may have been underestimated in mostly white British donors.

The length of the CDR3 is 13 residues. The germline gives CDR1 KGHSH, CDR2 LQKENI. Between the trimmed V and J ends, which lost 5 bases and 8 bases, there was a span of 12 bases. Sequencing used peripheral blood, obtained on day 0 of AZD1222 vaccination. V and J are TRBV18 and TRBJ1-4; D remains ambiguous. This sequence was found in an adult in good health. The CDR3 loop reads CASSATRQEKLFF. The CDR3 DNA follows: TGTGCCAGCTCAGCAACGCGTCAAGAAAAACTGTTTTTT.